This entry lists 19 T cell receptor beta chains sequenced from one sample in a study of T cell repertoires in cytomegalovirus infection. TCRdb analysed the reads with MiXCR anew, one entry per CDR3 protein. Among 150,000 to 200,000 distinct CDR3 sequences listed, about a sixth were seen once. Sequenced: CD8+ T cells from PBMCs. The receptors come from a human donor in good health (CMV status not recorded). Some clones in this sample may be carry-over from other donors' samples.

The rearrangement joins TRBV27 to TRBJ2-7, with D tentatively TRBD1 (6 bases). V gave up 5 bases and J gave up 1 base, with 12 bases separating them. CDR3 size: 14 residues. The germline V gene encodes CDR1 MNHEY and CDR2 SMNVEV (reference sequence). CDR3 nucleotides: TGTGCCAGCAGTCCCGCAGGACAGTCCTACGAGCAGTACTTC. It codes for CASSPAGQSYEQYF.

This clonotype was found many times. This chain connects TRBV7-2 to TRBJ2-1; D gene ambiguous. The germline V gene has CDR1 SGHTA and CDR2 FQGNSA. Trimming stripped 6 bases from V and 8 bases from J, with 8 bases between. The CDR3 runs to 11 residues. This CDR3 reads CASSYTDEQFF. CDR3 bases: TGTGCCAGCAGTTACACGGATGAGCAGTTCTTC.

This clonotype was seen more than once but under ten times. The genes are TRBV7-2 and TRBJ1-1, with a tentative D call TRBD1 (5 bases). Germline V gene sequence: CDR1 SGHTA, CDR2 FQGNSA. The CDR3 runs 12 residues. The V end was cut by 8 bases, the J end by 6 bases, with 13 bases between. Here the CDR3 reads CASATGGAEAFF. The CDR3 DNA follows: TGTGCCAGCGCCACGGGGGGAGCTGAAGCTTTCTTT.

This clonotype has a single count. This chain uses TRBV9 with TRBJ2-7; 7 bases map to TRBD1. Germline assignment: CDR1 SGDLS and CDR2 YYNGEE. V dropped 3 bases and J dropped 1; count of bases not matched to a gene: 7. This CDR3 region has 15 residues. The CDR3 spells CASSGGQDGSYEQYF. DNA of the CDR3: TGTGCCAGCAGCGGCGGACAGGATGGATCCTACGAGCAGTACTTC.

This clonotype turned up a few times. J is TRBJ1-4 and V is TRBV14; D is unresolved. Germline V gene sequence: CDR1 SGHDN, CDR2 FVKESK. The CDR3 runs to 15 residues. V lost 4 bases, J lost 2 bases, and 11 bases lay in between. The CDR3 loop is CASSRGLQTNEKLFF. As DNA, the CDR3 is TGTGCCAGCAGCCGGGGATTGCAGACTAATGAAAAACTGTTTTTT.

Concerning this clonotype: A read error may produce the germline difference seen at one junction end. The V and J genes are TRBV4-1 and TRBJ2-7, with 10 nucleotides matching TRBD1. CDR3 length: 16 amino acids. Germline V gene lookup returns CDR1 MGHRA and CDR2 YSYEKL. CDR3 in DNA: TGCGCCAGCATCCAAGGGGGGACAGGGGCCGAATACGAGCAGTACTTC. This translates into CASIQGGTGAEYEQYF.

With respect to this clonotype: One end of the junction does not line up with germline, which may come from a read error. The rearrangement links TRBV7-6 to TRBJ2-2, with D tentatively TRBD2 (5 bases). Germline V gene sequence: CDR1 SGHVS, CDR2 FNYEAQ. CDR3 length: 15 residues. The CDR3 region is CASSLVPSSTGELLF. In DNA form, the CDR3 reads TGTGCCAGCAGCTTAGTTCCATCGTCCACCGGGGAGCTGCTTTTT. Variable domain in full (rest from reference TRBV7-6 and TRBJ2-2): GAGVSQSPRYKVTKRGQDVALRCDPISGHVSLYWYRQALGQGPEFLTYFNYEAQQDKSGLPNDRFSAERPEGSISTLTIQRTEQRDSAMYRCASSLVPSSTGELLFGEGSRLTVL.

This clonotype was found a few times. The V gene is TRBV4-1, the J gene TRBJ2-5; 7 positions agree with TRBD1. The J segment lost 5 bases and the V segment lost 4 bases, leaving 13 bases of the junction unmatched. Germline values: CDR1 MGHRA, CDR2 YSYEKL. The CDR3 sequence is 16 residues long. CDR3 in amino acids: CASSPHTGDQAETQYF. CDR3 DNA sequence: TGCGCCAGCAGCCCTCATACAGGGGATCAGGCGGAGACCCAGTACTTC.

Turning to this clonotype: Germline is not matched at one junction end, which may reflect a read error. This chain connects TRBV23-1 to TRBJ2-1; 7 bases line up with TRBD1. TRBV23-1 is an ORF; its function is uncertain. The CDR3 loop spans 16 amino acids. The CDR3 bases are TGCGCCAACAGTCAAAAACCGGGACAGAGTTACAATGAGCAGTTCTTC. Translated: CANSQKPGQSYNEQFF.

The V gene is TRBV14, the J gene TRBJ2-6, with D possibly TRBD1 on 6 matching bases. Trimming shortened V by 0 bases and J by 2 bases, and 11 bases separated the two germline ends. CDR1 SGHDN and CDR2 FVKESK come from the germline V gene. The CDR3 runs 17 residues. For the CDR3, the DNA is TGTGCCAGCAGCCAAGAGAAACAGGGAGCTGGGGCCAACGTCCTGACTTTC. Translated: CASSQEKQGAGANVLTF.

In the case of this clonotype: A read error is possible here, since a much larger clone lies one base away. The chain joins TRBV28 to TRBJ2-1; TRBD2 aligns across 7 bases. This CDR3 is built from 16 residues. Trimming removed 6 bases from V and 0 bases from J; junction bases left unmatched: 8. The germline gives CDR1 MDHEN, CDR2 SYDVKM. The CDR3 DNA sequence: TGTGCCAGCAGCTTTATGGGGGGGTGCTCCTACAATGAGCAGTTCTTC. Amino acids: CASSFMGGCSYNEQFF.

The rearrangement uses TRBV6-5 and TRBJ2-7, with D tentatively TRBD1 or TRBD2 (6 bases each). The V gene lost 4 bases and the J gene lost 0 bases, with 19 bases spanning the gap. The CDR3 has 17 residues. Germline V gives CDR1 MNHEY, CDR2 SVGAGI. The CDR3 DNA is TGTGCCAGCAGTTGGCGCCCTGGGACGGGGGCCTCCTACGAGCAGTACTTC. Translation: CASSWRPGTGASYEQYF.

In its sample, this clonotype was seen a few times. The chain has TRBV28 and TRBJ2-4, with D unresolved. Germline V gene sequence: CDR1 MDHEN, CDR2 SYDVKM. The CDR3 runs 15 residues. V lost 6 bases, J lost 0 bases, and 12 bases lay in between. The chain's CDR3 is CASRDLREAKNIQYF. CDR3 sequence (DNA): TGTGCCAGCAGAGACTTAAGAGAAGCCAAAAACATTCAGTACTTC.

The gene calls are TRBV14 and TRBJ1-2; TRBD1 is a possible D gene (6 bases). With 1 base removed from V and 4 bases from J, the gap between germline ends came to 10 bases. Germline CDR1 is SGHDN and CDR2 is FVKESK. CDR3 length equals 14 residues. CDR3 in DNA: TGTGCCAGCAGCCAAGGGACAGCTATCTATGGCTACACCTTC. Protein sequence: CASSQGTAIYGYTF.

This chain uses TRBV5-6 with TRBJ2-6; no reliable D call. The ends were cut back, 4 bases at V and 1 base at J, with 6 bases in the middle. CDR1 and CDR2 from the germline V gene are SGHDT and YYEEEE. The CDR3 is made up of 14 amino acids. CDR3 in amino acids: CASSPFSGANVLTF. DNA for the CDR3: TGTGCCAGCAGCCCCTTTTCTGGGGCCAACGTCCTGACTTTC.

Written as DNA, the CDR3 is TGCGCCAGCAGCCAAGGTTCAGCCGGGAGCACTGAAGCTTTCTTT. Its translation: CASSQGSAGSTEAFF. The chain employs TRBV4-3 and TRBJ1-1; no firm D call. Per the germline V gene, CDR1 is LGHNA and CDR2 is YSLEER. Trimming took 1 base from V and 4 from J, leaving 13 bases between them. The CDR3 is 15 amino acids.

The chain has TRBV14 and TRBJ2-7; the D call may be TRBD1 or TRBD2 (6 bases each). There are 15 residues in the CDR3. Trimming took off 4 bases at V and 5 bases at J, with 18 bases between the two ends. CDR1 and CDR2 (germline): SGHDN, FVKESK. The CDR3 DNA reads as TGTGCCAGCAGCCCCAGAGTGGGGGGCCTAAACGAGCAGTACTTC. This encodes CASSPRVGGLNEQYF.

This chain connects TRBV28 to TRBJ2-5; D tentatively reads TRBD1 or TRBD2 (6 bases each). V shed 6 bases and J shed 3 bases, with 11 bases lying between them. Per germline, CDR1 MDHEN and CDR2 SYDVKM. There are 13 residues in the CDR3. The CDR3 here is CASRRGAEETQYF. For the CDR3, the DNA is TGTGCCAGCAGGAGGGGGGCTGAAGAGACCCAGTACTTC.

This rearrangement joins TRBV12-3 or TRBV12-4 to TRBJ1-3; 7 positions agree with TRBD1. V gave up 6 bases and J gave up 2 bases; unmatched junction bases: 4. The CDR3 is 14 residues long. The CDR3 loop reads CASSPGTAGNTIYF. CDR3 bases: TGTGCCAGCAGCCCTGGGACAGCTGGAAACACCATATATTTT.